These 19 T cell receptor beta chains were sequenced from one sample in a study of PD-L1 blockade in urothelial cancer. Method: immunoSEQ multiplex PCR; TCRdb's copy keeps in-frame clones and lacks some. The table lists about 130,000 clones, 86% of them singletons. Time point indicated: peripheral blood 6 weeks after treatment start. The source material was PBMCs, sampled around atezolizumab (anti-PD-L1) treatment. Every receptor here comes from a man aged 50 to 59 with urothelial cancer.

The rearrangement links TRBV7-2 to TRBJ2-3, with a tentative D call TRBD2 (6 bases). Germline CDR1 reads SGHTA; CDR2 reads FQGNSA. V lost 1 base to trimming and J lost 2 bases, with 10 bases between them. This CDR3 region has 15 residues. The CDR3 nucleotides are TGTGCCAGCAGCTTAGGCGGGGATTACACAGATACGCAGTATTTT. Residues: CASSLGGDYTDTQYF.

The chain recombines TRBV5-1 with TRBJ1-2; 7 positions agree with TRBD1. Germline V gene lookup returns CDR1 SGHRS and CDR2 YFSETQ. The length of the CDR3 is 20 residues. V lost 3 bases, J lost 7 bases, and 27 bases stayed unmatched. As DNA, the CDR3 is TGCGCCAGCAGCTCTCCCGGACAGGTGTCGTCGCTGCGTGGGGTGGGTGGCTACACCTTC. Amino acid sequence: CASSSPGQVSSLRGVGGYTF.

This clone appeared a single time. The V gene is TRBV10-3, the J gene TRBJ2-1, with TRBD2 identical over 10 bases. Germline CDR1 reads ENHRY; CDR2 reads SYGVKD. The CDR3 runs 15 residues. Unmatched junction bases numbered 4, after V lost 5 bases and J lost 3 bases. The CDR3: CAISTRLAGYNEQFF. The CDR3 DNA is TGTGCCATCAGTACCCGACTAGCGGGCTACAATGAGCAGTTCTTC.

The CDR3 protein is CASSRTWTPARGDNSPLHF. CDR3 coding DNA: TGTGCCAGCAGCCGTACCTGGACTCCGGCAAGAGGTGATAATTCACCCCTCCACTTT. The chain recombines TRBV7-9 with TRBJ1-6, with D unresolved. The CDR3 length is 19 residues. V lost 5 bases and J lost 5, with 25 bases in between. The germline V gene encodes CDR1 SEHNR and CDR2 FQNEAQ (reference sequence). Using reference TRBV7-9 and TRBJ1-6 for the parts outside the CDR3, the full variable domain is DTGVSQNPRHKITKRGQNVTFRCDPISEHNRLYWYRQTLGQGPEFLTYFQNEAQLEKSRLLSDRFSAERPKGSFSTLEIQRTEQGDSAMYLCASSRTWTPARGDNSPLHFGNGTRLTVT.

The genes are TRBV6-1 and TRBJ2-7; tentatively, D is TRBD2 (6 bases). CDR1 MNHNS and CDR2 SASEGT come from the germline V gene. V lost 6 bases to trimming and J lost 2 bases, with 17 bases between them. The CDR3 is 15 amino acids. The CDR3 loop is CASSPQSSGAYEQYF. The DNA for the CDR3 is TGTGCCAGCAGCCCTCAAAGTTCGGGGGCCTACGAGCAGTACTTC.

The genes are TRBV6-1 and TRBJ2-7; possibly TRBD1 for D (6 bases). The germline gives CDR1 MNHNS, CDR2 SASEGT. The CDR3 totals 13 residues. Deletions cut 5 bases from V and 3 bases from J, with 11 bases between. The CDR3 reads CASSSDSFYEQYF. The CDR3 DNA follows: TGTGCCAGCAGTTCGGACAGTTTCTACGAGCAGTACTTC.

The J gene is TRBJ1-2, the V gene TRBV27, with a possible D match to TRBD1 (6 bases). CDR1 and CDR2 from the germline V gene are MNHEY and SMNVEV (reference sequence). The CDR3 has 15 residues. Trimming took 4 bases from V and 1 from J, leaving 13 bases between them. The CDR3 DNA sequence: TGTGCCAGCAGTTCGTGGACAGTCGGTAACTATGGCTACACCTTC. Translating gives CASSSWTVGNYGYTF.

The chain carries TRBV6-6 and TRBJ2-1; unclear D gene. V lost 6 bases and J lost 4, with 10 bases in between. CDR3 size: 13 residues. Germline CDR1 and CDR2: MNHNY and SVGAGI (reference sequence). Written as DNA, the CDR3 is TGTGCCAGCAGAAGAGAGAATTACAATGAGCAGTTCTTC. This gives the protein CASRRENYNEQFF.

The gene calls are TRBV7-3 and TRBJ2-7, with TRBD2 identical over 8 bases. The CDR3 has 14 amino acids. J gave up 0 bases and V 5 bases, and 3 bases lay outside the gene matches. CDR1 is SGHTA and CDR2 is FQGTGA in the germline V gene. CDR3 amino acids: CASSQSGSSYEQYF. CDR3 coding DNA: TGTGCCAGCAGCCAGAGCGGGAGCTCCTACGAGCAGTACTTC.

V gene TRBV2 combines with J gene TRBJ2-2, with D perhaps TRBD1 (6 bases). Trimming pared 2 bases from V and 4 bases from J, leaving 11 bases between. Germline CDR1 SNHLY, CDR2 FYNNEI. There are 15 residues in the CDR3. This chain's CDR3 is CASSEMGTITGELFF. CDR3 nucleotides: TGTGCCAGCAGTGAAATGGGGACAATCACCGGGGAGCTGTTTTTT.

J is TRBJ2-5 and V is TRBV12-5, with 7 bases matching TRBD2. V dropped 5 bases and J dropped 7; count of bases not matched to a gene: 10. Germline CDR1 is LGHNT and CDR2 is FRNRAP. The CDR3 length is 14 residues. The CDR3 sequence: CASGLSGAMGTQYF. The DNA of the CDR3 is TGTGCTAGTGGTCTAAGCGGGGCCATGGGGACCCAGTACTTC.

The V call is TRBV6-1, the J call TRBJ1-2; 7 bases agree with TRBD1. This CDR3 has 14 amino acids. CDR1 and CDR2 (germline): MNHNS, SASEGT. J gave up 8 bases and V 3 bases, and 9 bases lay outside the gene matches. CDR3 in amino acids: CASSERQGREGYTF. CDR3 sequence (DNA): TGTGCCAGCAGTGAGAGACAGGGTAGGGAAGGCTACACCTTC.

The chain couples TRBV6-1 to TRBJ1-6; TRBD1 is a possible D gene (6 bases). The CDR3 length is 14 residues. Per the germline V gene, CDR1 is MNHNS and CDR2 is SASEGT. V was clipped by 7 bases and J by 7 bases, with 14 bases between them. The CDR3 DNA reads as TGTGCCAGCAATAGAGACGGGACAAATTCACCCCTCCACTTT. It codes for CASNRDGTNSPLHF.

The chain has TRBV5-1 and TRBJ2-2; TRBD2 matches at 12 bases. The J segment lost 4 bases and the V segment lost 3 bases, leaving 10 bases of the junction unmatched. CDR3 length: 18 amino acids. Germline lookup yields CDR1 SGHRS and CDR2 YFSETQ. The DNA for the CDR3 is TGCGCCAGCAGCTGGATGACTACTAGCGGGAGGAGCACCGGGGAGCTGTTTTTT. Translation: CASSWMTTSGRSTGELFF.

The CDR3 here is CASSFLAGDVGYNEQFF. The DNA of the CDR3 is TGTGCCAGCAGTTTTCTAGCGGGAGACGTAGGGTACAATGAGCAGTTCTTC. The V call is TRBV28, the J call TRBJ2-1; 10 nucleotides line up with TRBD2. Trimming cost V 3 bases and J 4 bases; bases outside gene matches: 9. This CDR3 comprises 17 residues. The germline CDR1 and CDR2 sequences are MDHEN and SYDVKM.

Here the CDR3 DNA reads TGTGCCACCAGCAGAGATCGGGGACAGGCGGACGATACGCAGTATTTT. This gives the protein CATSRDRGQADDTQYF. The chain has TRBV15 and TRBJ2-3; TRBD1 aligns across 8 bases. This CDR3 region has 16 residues. The V gene end was trimmed by 0 bases and the J gene end by 6 bases; junction bases not matched to a gene: 8. Germline assignment: CDR1 LNHNV and CDR2 YYDKDF (reference sequence).

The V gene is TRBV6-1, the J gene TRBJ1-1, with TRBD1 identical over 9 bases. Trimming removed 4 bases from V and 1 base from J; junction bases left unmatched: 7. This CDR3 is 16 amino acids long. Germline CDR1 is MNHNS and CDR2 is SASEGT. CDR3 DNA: TGTGCCAGCAGTGGCGAAACAGGGGGCTGGAACACTGAAGCTTTCTTT. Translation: CASSGETGGWNTEAFF.

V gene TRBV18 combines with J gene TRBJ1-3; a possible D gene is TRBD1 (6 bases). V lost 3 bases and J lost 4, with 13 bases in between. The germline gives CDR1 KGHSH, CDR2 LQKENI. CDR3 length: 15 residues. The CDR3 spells CASSPATGTGNTIYF. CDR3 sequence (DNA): TGTGCCAGCTCACCCGCTACAGGGACAGGAAACACCATATATTTT.

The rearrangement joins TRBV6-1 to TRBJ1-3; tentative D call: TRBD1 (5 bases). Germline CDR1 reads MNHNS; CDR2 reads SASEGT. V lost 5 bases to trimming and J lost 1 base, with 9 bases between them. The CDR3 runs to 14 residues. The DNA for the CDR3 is TGTGCCAGCAGTAATAGGGGTTCTGGAAACACCATATATTTT. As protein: CASSNRGSGNTIYF.